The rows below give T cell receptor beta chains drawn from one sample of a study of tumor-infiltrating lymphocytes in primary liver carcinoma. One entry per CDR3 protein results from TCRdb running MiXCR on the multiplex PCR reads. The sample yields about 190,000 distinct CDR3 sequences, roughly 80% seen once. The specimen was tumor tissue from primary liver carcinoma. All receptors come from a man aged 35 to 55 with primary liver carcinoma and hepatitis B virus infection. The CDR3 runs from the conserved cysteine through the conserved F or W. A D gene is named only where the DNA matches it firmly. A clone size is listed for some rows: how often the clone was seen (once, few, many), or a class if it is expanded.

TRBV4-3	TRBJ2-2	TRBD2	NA	CASSQGLAGETGELFF	TGTGCCAGCAGCCAAGGTCTCGCGGGAGAGACCGGGGAGCTGTTTTTT
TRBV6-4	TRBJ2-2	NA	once	CASSAQSLSGQLFF	TGTGCCAGCAGTGCCCAGTCCCTCTCCGGGCAGCTGTTTTTT
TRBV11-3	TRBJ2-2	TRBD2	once	CASSPRLAGYTGELLF	TGTGCCAGCAGCCCCCGATTAGCGGGCTACACCGGGGAGCTGCTTTTT
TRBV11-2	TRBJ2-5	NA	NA	CTSTPLGLVPETQYF	TGTACCAGCACTCCCCTCGGGCTAGTCCCGGAGACCCAGTACTTC
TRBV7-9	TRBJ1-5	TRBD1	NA	CASRETTDRGKYSIQPQHF	TGTGCCAGCAGGGAAACGACGGACAGGGGCAAATATAGCATTCAGCCCCAGCATTTT
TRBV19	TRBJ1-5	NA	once	CASSMVMWSQPQHF	TGTGCCAGTAGTATGGTTATGTGGAGTCAGCCCCAGCATTTT
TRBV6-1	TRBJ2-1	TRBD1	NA	CASCVTGSSYNEHFF	TGTGCCAGCTGCGTGACAGGGAGCTCCTACAATGAGCACTTCTTT
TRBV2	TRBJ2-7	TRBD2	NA	CASRGGAGGSYEHYF	TGTGCCAGCAGAGGAGGGGCGGGAGGGTCATACGAGCATTACTTC
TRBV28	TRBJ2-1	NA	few	CASSSGISSSYNEQFF	TGTGCCAGCAGTTCCGGGATTAGCAGCTCCTACAATGAGCAGTTCTTC
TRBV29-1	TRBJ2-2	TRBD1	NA	CSVEMTGGGELFF	TGCAGCGTTGAGATGACAGGGGGCGGGGAGCTGTTTTTT
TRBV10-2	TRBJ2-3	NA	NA	CTSGNARTDTQYF	TGCACCAGCGGAAATGCGCGCACAGATACGCAGTATTTT
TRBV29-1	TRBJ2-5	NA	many	CSVDTSGGETQYF	TGCAGCGTTGACACATCTGGGGGGGAGACCCAGTACTTC
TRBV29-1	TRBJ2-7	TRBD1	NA	CSVEEKTGPGGRQYF	TGCAGCGTTGAAGAAAAGACAGGGCCCGGTGGACGCCAGTACTTC
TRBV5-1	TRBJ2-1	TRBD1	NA	CASSLDRADQFF	TGTGCCAGCAGCTTGGACAGGGCCGACCAGTTCTTC
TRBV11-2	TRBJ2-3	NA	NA	CASSLGWLSTDTQFF	TGTGCCAGCAGCTTAGGGTGGCTTAGCACAGATACGCAGTTTTTT
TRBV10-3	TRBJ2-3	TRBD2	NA	CPISEPGLAGATDTQYF	TGTCCCATCAGTGAACCAGGACTAGCGGGAGCGACAGATACGCAGTATTTT
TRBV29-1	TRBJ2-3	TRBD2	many	CSVVGTLAGGGSIADTQYF	TGCAGCGTTGTGGGAACACTAGCGGGAGGTGGTAGTATCGCAGATACGCAGTATTTT
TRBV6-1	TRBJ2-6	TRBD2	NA	CAGTGTGGTGANVLTF	TGTGCCGGTACCGGGACGGGGGGTACTGGGGCCAACGTCCTGACTTTC
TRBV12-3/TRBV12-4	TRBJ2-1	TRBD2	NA	CTSSLAAGVGNEQFF	TGTACCAGCAGTTTAGCGGCGGGAGTGGGTAATGAGCAGTTCTTC
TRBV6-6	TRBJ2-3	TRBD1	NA	CATNLGQETHYF	TGTGCCACCAATCTAGGACAGGAGACGCATTATTTT
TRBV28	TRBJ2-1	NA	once	CASSLGGPTNEQFF	TGTGCCAGCAGTTTGGGGGGCCCGACGAATGAGCAGTTCTTC
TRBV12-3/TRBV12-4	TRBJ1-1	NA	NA	CASTSGNTDAFF	TGTGCCAGCACCTCAGGGAACACTGACGCTTTCTTT
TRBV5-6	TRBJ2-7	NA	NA	CARSLTPMGEAYEQYF	TGTGCCAGAAGCCTCACCCCCATGGGCGAGGCCTACGAGCAGTACTTC
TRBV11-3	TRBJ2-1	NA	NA	CASSLGRQDTRWSYYEQFF	TGTGCCAGCAGCTTAGGGCGGCAAGATACTCGGTGGTCCTACTATGAGCAGTTCTTC
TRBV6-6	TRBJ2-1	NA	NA	CASSYLTSAQVQFF	TGTGCCAGCAGTTACCTGACCAGTGCCCAAGTGCAGTTCTTC
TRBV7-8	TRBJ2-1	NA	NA	CARSIASGSSFGEQFF	TGTGCCAGAAGCATAGCCTCGGGTAGCTCATTCGGTGAGCAGTTCTTC
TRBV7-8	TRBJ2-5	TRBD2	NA	CASSRRAGVREETQHF	TGTGCCAGCAGTCGAAGGGCGGGAGTGAGGGAAGAGACCCAGCACTTC
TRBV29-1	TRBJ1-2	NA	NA	CSVVGQNYGYTF	TGCAGCGTTGTGGGGCAGAACTATGGTTACACCTTC
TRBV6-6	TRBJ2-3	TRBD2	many	CASSLSGRGADTQYF	TGTGCCAGCAGCCTTAGCGGGAGGGGGGCAGATACGCAGTATTTT
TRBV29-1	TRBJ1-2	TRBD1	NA	CSYSLDRGVVGCTF	TGCAGCTATTCCCTGGACAGGGGAGTAGTCGGCTGCACCTTC
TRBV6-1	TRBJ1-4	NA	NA	CASSGAALATNEKPFF	TGTGCCAGCAGTGGAGCGGCTCTGGCAACTAATGAAAAACCGTTTTTT
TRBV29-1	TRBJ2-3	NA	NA	CRVVMDTDTQYF	TGCAGAGTTGTGATGGACACAGATACGCAGTATTTT